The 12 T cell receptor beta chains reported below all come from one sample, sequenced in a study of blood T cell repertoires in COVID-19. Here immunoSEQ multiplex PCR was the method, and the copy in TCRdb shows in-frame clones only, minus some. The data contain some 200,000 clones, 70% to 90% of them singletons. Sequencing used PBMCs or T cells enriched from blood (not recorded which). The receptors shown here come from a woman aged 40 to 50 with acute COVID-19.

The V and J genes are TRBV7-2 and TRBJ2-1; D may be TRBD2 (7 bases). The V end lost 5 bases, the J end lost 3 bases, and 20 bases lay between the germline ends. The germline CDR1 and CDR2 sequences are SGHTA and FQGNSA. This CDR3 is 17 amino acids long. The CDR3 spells CASSVSGTGHLYNEQFF. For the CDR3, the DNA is TGTGCCAGCAGCGTCAGCGGGACGGGACACCTCTACAATGAGCAGTTCTTC.

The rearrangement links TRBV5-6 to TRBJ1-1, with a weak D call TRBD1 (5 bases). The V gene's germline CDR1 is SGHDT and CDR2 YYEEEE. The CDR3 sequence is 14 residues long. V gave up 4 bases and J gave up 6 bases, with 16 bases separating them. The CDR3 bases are TGTGCCAGCAGCCATCCAAGGAGGGGCGCTGAAGCTTTCTTT. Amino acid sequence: CASSHPRRGAEAFF. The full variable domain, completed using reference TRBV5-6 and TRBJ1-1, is DAGVTQSPTHLIKTRGQQVTLRCSPKSGHDTVSWYQQALGQGPQFIFQYYEEEERQRGNFPDRFSGHQFPNYSSELNVNALLLGDSALYLCASSHPRRGAEAFFGQGTRLTVV.

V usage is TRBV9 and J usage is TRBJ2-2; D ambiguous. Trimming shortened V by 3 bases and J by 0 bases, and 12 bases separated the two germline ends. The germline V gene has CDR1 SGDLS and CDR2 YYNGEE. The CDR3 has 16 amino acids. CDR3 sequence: CASSGVGESNTGELFF. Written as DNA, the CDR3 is TGTGCCAGCAGCGGAGTAGGAGAATCGAACACCGGGGAGCTGTTTTTT.

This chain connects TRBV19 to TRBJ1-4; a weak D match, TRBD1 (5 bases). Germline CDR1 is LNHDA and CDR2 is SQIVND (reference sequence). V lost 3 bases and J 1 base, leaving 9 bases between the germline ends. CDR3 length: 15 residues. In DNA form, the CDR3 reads TGTGCCAGTAGTATCCGGAGGGGAACTAATGAAAAACTGTTTTTT. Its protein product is CASSIRRGTNEKLFF.

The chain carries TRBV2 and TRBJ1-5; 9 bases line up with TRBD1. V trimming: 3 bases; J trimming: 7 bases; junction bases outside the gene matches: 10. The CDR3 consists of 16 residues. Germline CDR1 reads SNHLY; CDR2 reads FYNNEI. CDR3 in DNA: TGTGCCAGCAGTGACCGGGACAGGGATTTCTTGCAGCCCCAGCATTTT. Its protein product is CASSDRDRDFLQPQHF.

CDR3 nucleotides: TGCGCCAGCAGCCAACCACTGACTAGCGGGGGGGCAAGAGGGGAGCTGTTTTTT. The encoded protein is CASSQPLTSGGARGELFF. The genes are TRBV4-1 and TRBJ2-2; 14 bases map to TRBD2. The CDR3 sequence is 18 residues long. Unmatched junction bases numbered 10, after V lost 2 bases and J lost 8 bases. Germline V lookup: CDR1 MGHRA, CDR2 YSYEKL.

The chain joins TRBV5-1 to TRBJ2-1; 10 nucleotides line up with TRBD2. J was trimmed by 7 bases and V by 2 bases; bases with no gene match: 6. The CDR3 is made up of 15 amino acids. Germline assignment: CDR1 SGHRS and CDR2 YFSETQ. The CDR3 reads CASSFSGGSMNEQFF. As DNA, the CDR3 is TGCGCCAGCAGCTTTAGCGGGGGGTCGATGAATGAGCAGTTCTTC. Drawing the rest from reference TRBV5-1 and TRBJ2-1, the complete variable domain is KAGVTQTPRYLIKTRGQQVTLSCSPISGHRSVSWYQQTPGQGLQFLFEYFSETQRNKGNFPGRFSGRQFSNSRSEMNVSTLELGDSALYLCASSFSGGSMNEQFFGPGTRLTVL.

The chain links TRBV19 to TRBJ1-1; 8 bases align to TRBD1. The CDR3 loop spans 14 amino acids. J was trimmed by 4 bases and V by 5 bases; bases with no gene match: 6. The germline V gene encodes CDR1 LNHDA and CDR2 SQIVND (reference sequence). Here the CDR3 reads CASSPQGAATEAFF. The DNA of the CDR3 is TGTGCCAGTAGTCCCCAGGGGGCGGCCACTGAAGCTTTCTTT.

The CDR3 protein is CASSFYRDRGQPQHF. As DNA, the CDR3 is TGTGCCAGCAGTTTCTACCGGGACAGGGGTCAGCCCCAGCATTTT. The chain recombines TRBV6-5 with TRBJ1-5; 10 bases align to TRBD1. This CDR3 contains 15 residues. Germline CDR1 and CDR2: MNHEY and SVGAGI. V shed 4 bases, J shed 6 bases, and the junction held 6 bases outside the gene matches.

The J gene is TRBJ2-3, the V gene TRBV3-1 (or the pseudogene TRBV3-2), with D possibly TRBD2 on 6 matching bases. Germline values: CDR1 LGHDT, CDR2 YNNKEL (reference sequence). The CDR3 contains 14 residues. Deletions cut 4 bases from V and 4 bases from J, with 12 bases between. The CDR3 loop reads CASSPLAGSDTQYF. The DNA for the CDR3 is TGTGCCAGCAGCCCACTAGCAGGGTCAGATACGCAGTATTTT.

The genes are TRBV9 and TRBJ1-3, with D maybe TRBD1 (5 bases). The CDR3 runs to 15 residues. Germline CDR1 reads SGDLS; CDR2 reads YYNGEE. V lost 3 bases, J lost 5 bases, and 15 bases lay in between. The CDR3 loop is CASSAGGSSRNTIYF. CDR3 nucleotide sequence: TGTGCCAGCAGCGCGGGGGGGAGTTCTCGAAACACCATATATTTT.

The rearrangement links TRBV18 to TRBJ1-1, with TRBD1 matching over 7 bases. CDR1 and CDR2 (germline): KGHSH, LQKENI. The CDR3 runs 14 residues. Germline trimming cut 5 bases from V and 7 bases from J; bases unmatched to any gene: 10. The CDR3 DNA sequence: TGTGCCAGCTCATTGACAGGGACCCCCAGTGAAGCTTTCTTT. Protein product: CASSLTGTPSEAFF.